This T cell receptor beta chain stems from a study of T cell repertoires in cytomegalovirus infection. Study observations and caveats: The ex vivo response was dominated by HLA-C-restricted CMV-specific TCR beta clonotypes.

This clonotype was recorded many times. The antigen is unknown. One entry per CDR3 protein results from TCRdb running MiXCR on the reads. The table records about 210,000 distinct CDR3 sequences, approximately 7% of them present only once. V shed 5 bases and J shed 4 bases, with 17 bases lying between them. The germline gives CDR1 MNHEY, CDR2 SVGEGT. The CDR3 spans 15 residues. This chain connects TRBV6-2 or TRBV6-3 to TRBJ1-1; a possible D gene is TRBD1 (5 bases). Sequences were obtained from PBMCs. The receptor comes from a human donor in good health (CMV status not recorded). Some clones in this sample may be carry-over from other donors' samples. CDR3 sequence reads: CASSLGLRGGTEAFF. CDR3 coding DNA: TGTGCCAGCAGTCTTGGTCTTCGTGGGGGCACTGAAGCTTTCTTT.